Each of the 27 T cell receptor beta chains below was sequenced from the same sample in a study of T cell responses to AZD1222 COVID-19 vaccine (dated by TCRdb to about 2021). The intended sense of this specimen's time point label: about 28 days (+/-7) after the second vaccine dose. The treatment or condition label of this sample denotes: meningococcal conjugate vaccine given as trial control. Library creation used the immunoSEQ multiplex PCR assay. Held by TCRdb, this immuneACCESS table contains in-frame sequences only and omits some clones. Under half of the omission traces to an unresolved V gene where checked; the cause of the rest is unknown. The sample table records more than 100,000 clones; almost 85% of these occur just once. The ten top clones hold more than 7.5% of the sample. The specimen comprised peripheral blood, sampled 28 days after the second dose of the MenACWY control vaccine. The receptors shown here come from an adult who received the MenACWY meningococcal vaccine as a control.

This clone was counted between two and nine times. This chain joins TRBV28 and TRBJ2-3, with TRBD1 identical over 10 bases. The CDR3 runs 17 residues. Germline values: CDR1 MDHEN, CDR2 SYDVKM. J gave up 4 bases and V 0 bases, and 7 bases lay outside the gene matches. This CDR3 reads CASSLWRGQGFPDTQYF. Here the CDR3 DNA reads TGTGCCAGCAGTTTATGGAGGGGACAGGGGTTCCCAGATACGCAGTATTTT.

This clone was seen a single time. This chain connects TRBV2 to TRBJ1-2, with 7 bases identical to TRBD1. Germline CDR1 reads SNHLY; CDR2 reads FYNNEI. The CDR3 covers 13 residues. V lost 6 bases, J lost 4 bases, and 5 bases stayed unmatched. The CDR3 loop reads CASSPGQLYGYTF. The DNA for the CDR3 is TGTGCCAGCAGCCCGGGACAGCTCTATGGCTACACCTTC. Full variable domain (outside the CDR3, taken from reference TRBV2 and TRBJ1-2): EPEVTQTPSHQVTQMGQEVILRCVPISNHLYFYWYRQILGQKVEFLVSFYNNEISEKSEIFDDQFSVERPDGSNFTLKIRSTKLEDSAMYFCASSPGQLYGYTFGSGTRLTVV.

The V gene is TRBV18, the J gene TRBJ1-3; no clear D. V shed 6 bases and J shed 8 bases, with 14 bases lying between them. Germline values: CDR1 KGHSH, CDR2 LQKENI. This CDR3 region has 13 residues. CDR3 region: CASSQDSGDTIYF. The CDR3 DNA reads TGTGCCAGCTCCCAAGATTCCGGAGACACCATATATTTT.

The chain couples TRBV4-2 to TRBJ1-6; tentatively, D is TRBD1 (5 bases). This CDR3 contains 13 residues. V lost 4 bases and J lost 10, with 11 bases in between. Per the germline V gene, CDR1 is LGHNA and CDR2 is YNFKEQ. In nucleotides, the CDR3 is TGTGCCAGCAGCCTGGGGGGGAACTCACCCCTCCACTTT. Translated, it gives CASSLGGNSPLHF.

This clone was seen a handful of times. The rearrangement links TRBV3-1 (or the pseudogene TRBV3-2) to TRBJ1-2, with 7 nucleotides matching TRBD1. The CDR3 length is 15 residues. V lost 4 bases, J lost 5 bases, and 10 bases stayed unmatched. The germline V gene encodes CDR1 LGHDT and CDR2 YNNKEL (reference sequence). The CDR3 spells CASSLRDSGYYGYTF. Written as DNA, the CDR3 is TGTGCCAGCAGCCTGCGGGACAGCGGATATTATGGCTACACCTTC.

In nucleotides, the CDR3 is TGTGCCAGCAGCTGGGCTTCTTGGGAGCAGTACGTC. The encoded protein is CASSWASWEQYV. The V call is TRBV2, the J call TRBJ2-7, with D uncertain. Trimming removed 6 bases at V and 7 bases at J, with 13 bases between. CDR1 and CDR2 from the germline V gene are SNHLY and FYNNEI. This CDR3 is 12 amino acids long.

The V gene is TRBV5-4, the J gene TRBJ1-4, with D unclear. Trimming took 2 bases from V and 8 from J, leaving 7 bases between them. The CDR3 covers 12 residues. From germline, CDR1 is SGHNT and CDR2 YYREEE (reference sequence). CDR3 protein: CASSFGREKLFF. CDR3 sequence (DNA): TGTGCCAGCAGCTTTGGCCGCGAAAAACTGTTTTTT.

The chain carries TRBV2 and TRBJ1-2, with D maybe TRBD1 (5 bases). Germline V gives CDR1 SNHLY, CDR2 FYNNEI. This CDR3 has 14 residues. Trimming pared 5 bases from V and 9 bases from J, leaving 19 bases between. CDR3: CASSLQRGAGSYTF. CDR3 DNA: TGTGCCAGCAGTCTCCAAAGAGGGGCAGGGAGCTACACCTTC.

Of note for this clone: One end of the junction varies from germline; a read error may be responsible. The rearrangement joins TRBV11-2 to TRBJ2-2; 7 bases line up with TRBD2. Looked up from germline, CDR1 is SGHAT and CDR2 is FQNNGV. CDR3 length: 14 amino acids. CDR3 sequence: CASSLDSYRGGLFF. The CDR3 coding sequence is TGTGCCAGCAGCTTAGATTCCTACCGCGGGGGGCTGTTTTTT. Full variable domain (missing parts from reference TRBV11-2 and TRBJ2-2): EAGVAQSPRYKIIEKRQSVAFWCNPISGHATLYWYQQILGQGPKLLIQFQNNGVVDDSQLPKDRFSAERLKGVDSTLKIQPAKLEDSAVYLCASSLDSYRGGLFFGEGSRLTVL.

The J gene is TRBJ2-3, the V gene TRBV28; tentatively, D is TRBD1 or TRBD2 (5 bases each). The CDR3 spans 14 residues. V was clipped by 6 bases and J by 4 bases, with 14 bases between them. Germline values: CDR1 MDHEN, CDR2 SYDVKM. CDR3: CASSPPRGADTQYF. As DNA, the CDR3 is TGTGCCAGCAGCCCCCCGAGGGGAGCAGATACGCAGTATTTT.

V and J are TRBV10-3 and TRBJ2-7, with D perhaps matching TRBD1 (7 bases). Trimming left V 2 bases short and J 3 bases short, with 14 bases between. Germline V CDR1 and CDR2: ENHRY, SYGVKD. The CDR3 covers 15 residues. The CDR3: CAISEPQGGFYEQYF. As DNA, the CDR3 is TGTGCCATCAGTGAGCCCCAGGGGGGATTCTACGAGCAGTACTTC.

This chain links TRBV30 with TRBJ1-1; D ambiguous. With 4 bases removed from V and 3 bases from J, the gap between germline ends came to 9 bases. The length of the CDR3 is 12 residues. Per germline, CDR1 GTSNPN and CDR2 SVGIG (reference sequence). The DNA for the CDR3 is TGTGCCTGGAATGGTGGGGACACTGAAGCTTTCTTT. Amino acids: CAWNGGDTEAFF.

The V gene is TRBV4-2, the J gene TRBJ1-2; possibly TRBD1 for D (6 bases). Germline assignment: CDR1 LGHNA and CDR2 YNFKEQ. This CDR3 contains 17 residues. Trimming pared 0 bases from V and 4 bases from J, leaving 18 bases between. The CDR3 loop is CASSQDGGLEGSYGYTF. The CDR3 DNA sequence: TGTGCCAGCAGCCAAGATGGGGGCTTGGAGGGATCCTATGGCTACACCTTC.

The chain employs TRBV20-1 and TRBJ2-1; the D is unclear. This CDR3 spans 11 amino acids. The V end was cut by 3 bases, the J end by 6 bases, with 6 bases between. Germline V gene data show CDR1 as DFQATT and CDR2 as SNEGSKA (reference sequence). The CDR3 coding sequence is TGCAGTGCTAGTCGAGGCAATGAGCAGTTCTTC. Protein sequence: CSASRGNEQFF.

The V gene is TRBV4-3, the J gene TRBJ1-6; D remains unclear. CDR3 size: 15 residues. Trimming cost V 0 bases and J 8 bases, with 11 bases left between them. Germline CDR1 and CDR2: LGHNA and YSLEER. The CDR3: CASSQEAPNDSPLHF. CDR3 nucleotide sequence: TGCGCCAGCAGCCAAGAGGCGCCTAATGATTCACCCCTCCACTTT.

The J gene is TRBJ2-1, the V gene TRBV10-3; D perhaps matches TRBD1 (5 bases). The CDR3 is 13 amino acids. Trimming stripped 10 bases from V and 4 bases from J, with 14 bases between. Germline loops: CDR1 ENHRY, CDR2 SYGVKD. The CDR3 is CATSVDRYNEQFF. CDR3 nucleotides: TGTGCCACCAGCGTCGACAGATACAATGAGCAGTTCTTC.

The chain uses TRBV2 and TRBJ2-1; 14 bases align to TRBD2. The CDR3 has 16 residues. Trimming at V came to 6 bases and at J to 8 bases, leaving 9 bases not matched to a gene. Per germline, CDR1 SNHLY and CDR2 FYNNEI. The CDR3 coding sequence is TGTGCCAGCAGAAGACTAGCGGGGGGGCCGGTCGATGAGCAGTTCTTC. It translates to CASRRLAGGPVDEQFF.

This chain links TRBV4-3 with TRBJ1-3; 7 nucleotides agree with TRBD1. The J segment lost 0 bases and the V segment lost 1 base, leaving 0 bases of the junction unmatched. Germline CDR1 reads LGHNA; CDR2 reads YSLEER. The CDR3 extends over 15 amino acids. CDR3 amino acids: CASSQGTGSGNTIYF. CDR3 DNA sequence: TGCGCCAGCAGCCAAGGGACAGGCTCTGGAAACACCATATATTTT.

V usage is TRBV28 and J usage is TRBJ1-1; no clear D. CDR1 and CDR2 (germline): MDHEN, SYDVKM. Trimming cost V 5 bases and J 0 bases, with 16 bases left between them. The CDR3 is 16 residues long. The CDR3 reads CASSTVDWFMNTEAFF. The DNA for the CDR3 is TGTGCCAGCAGTACCGTTGATTGGTTCATGAACACTGAAGCTTTCTTT.

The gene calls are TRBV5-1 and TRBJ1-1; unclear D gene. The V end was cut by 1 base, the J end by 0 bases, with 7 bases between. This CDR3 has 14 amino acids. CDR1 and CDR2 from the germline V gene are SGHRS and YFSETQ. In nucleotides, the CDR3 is TGCGCCAGCAGCTTGTTAGCCATGAACACTGAAGCTTTCTTT. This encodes CASSLLAMNTEAFF.

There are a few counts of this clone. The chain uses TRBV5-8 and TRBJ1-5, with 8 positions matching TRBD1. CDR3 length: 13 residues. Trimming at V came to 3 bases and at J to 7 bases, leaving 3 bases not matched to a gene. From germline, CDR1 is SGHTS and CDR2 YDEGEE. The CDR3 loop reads CASSSGTGQPQHF. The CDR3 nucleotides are TGTGCCAGCAGCTCCGGGACAGGACAGCCCCAGCATTTT.

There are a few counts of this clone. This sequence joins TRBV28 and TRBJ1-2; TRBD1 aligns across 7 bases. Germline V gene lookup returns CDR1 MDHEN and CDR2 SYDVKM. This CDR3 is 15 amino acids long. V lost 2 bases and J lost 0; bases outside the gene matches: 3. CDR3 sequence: CASSLADRANYGYTF. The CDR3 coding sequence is TGTGCCAGCAGTTTAGCCGACAGGGCTAACTATGGCTACACCTTC.

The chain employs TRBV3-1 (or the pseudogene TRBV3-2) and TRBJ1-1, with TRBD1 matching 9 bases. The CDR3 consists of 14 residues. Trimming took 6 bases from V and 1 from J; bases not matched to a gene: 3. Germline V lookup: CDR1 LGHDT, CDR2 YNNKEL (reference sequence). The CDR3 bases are TGTGCCAGCAGGATGGGACAGGGGAACACTGAAGCTTTCTTT. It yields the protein CASRMGQGNTEAFF.

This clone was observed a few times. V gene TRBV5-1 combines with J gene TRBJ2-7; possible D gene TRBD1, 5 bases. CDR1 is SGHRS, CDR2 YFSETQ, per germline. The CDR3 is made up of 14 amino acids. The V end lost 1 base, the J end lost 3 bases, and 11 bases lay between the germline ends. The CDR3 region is CASSLFQQGYEQYF. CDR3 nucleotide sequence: TGCGCCAGCAGCTTGTTTCAGCAGGGCTACGAGCAGTACTTC.

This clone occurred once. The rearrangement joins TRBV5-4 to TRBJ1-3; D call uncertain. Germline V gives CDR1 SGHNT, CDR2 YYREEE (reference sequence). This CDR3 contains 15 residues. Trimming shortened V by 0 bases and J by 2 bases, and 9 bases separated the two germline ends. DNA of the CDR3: TGTGCCAGCAGCTTGGAGGAGTTCGCTGGAAACACCATATATTTT. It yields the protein CASSLEEFAGNTIYF.

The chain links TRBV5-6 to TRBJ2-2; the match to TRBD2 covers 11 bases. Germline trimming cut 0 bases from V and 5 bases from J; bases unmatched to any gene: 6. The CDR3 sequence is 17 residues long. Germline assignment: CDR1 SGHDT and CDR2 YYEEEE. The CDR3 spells CASSLVTSGGKTGELFF. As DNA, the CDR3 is TGTGCCAGCAGCTTGGTAACTAGCGGGGGAAAGACCGGGGAGCTGTTTTTT.

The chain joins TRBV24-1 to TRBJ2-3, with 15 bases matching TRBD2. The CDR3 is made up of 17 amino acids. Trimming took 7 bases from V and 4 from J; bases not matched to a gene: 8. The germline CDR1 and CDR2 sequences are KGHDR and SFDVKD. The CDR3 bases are TGTGCCACCAGCCCGGGACTAGCGGGAGGATGGCCAGATACGCAGTATTTT. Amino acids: CATSPGLAGGWPDTQYF.